The entry below describes one T cell receptor (beta chain). The antigen is not known. The CD4+ fraction was divided into a CD45RA+ naive subset and a CD45RA-negative memory subset. CDR3 length: 13 residues. Per the germline V gene, CDR1 is MNHNY and CDR2 is SVGAGI (reference sequence). V was cut by 2 bases and J by 1 base, with 6 bases left in between. Sequenced by immunoSEQ multiplex PCR; TCRdb stores in-frame clones only, minus some. Of millions of clones in the sample, roughly nine tenths were seen once. The sample is drawn from a study of shared clonotypes between healthy human individuals. The wider study: Every donor yielded three CD4 naive, three CD4 memory, two CD8 naive and one CD8 memory plate.

Study-wide results and caveats: The study found 4.5% to 5% of naive CD4 clonotypes shared across a handful of donors.

The specimen was naive CD4+ T cells sorted from blood. Subset in this sample: CD45RA+ positively selected. This chain uses TRBV6-6 with TRBJ2-7, with a weak D call TRBD1 (5 bases). The origin of this receptor is a young man in good health. The CDR3 nucleotides read TGTGCCAGCAGTTACGACAGATCCTACGAGCAGTACTTC. Amino acid sequence: CASSYDRSYEQYF.